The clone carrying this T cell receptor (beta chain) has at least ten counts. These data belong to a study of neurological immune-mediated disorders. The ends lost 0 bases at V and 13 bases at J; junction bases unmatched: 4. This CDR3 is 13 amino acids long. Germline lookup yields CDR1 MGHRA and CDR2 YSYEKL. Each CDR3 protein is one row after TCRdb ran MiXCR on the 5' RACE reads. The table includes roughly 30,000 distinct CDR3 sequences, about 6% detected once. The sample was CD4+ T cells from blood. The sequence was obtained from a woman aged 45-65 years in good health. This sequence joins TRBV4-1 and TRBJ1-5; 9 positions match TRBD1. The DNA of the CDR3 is TGCGCCAGCAGCCAAGATATGGGGACAGGGCAGCATTTT. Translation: CASSQDMGTGQHF.